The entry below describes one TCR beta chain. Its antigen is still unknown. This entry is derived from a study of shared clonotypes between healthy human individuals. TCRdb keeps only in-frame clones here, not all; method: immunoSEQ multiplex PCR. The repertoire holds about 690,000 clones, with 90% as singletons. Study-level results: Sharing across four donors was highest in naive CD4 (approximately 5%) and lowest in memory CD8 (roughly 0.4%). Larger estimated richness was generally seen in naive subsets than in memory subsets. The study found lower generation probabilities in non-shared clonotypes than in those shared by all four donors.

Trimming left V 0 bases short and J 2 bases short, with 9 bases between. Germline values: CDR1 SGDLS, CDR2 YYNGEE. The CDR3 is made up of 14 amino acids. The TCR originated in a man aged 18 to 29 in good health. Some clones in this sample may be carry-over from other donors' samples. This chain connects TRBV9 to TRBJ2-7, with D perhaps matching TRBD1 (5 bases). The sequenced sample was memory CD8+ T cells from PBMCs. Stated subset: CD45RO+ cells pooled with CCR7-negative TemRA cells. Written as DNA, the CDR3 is TGTGCCAGCAGCGTAGAGGCAGGGACCTACGAGCAGTACTTC. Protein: CASSVEAGTYEQYF.